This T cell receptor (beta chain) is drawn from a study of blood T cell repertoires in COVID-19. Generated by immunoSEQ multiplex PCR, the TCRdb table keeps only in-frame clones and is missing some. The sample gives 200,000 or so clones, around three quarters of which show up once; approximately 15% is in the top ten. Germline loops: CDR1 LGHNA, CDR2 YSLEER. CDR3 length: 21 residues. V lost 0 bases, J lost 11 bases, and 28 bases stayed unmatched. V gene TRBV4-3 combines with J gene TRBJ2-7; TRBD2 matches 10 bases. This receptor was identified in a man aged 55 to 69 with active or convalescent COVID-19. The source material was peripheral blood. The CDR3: CASSQDGNSPGLAQTIRREYF. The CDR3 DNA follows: TGCGCCAGCAGCCAAGATGGGAACTCCCCGGGACTAGCGCAAACCATACGAAGGGAGTACTTC.